This TCR beta chain was recovered during a study of blood T cells in healthy people across ages. Overall study results and limits: Estimated diversity that came from one million T cells was considered an underestimate.

A J-beta primer mix and a sample-barcoded 5' primer were used in a second PCR of about 6 to 12 cycles. Per-sample output comprised a minimum of 3 million paired-end reads containing CDR3. TCRdb fed the 5' RACE reads into MiXCR, producing one record per CDR3 protein. The sample has some 560,000 distinct CDR3 sequences; roughly a quarter are singletons. Germline CDR1 and CDR2: LGHNA and YSLEER. The J segment lost 2 bases and the V segment lost 0 bases, leaving 9 bases of the junction unmatched. The CDR3 contains 18 residues. This clonotype showed up many times. Its antigen is as yet unknown. This sample was shared with a second study, whose subject was T cells of mothers and their children.

Material: blood. The receptor was isolated from a boy younger than 10 in good health. The gene calls are TRBV4-3 and TRBJ2-5; 10 bases fit TRBD1. CDR3: CASSQDGGRDRGQETQYF. In DNA, the CDR3 is TGCGCCAGCAGCCAAGATGGGGGGCGGGACAGGGGTCAAGAGACCCAGTACTTC.